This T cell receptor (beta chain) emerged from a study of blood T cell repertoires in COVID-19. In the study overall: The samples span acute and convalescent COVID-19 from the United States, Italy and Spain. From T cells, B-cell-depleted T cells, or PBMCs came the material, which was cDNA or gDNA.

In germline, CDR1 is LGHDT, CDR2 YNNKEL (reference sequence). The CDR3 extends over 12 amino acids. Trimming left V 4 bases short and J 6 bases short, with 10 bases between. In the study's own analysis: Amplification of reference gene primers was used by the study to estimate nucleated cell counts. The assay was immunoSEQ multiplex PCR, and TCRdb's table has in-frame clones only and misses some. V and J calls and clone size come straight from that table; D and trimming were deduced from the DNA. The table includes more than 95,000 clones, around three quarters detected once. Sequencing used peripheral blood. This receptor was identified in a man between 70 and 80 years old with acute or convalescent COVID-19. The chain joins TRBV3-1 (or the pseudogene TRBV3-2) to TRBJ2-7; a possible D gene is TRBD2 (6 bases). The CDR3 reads CASSPRGSEQYF. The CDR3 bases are TGTGCCAGCAGCCCCCGGGGGTCCGAGCAGTACTTC.